These 15 T cell receptor beta chains were all obtained from the same sample, sequenced in a study of cytomegalovirus exposure and HLA in healthy donors. Using immunoSEQ multiplex PCR, the repertoire was profiled, and TCRdb retains in-frame clones only, with some absent. In the table there are about 180,000 clones, roughly 86% of which are singletons. The source material was PBMCs. The receptor source for this set is a young man in good health and CMV-seropositive.

J is TRBJ2-5 and V is TRBV7-2; TRBD2 might be the D (6 bases). The V end lost 6 bases, the J end lost 5 bases, and 13 bases lay between the germline ends. The germline V gene has CDR1 SGHTA and CDR2 FQGNSA. The CDR3 covers 13 residues. The CDR3 coding sequence is TGTGCCAGCAGAAGGGTAGGGACTGAGACCCAGTACTTC. Its translation is CASRRVGTETQYF.

This sequence joins TRBV4-2 and TRBJ2-1, with a weak D call TRBD2 (6 bases). The CDR3 covers 16 residues. The V and J ends lost 0 bases and 4 bases respectively, with 13 bases between them. Germline assignment: CDR1 LGHNA and CDR2 YNFKEQ. CDR3 amino acids: CASSQEGGTGYNEQFF. In DNA, the CDR3 is TGTGCCAGCAGCCAAGAGGGCGGGACGGGGTACAATGAGCAGTTCTTC.

The chain uses TRBV18 and TRBJ1-2, with 8 bases that match TRBD1. This CDR3 is built from 14 residues. After removal of 3 bases from V and 0 bases from J, the junction contained 0 bases not matched to a gene. Germline CDR1 is KGHSH and CDR2 is LQKENI. The CDR3 spells CASSPGQANYGYTF. DNA of the CDR3: TGTGCCAGCTCACCGGGACAGGCTAACTATGGCTACACCTTC.

The chain has TRBV6-1 and TRBJ2-6; D gene ambiguous. CDR1 MNHNS and CDR2 SASEGT come from the germline V gene. CDR3 length: 14 residues. The ends were cut back, 6 bases at V and 3 bases at J, with 9 bases in the middle. CDR3 region: CASRMTHGANVLTF. In DNA form, the CDR3 reads TGTGCCAGCAGGATGACACATGGGGCCAACGTCCTGACTTTC.

The genes are TRBV28 and TRBJ2-1; perhaps TRBD2 as D (5 bases). CDR3 length equals 14 residues. CDR1 is MDHEN, CDR2 SYDVKM, per germline. The germline V and J ends were trimmed by 5 bases and 7 bases, with 15 bases remaining between them. In DNA form, the CDR3 reads TGTGCCAGCAGTCCACACCCCCCGGGGAATGAGCAGTTCTTC. Translating it yields CASSPHPPGNEQFF.

This clone has a single count. The V gene is TRBV6-5, the J gene TRBJ1-4; TRBD1 matches 8 bases. There are 15 residues in the CDR3. The junction had 5 bases not matched to a gene; V was cut back by 0 bases and J by 8 bases. Germline V lookup: CDR1 MNHEY, CDR2 SVGAGI. CDR3 nucleotides: TGTGCCAGCAGTTACTCACAGGGGGAGAGCGAAAAACTGTTTTTT. Encoded protein: CASSYSQGESEKLFF.

This rearrangement joins TRBV9 to TRBJ1-1; D gene uncertain. CDR1 and CDR2 from the germline V gene are SGDLS and YYNGEE. The CDR3 sequence is 15 residues long. Trimming took 5 bases from V and 3 from J, leaving 17 bases between them. DNA for the CDR3: TGTGCCAGCAGTGCCCCCGGACTTGTGGACACTGAAGCTTTCTTT. Encoded protein: CASSAPGLVDTEAFF.

The chain couples TRBV7-2 to TRBJ2-7, with 8 bases lining up with TRBD2. The germline V gene encodes CDR1 SGHTA and CDR2 FQGNSA. CDR3 length equals 17 residues. Unmatched junction bases numbered 15, after V lost 5 bases and J lost 3 bases. DNA of the CDR3: TGTGCCAGCAGCCACGTTATCCCGCTTGCGGGGGGCTACGAGCAGTACTTC. Translating gives CASSHVIPLAGGYEQYF.

V and J are TRBV5-1 and TRBJ2-2, with 8 bases that match TRBD2. Germline-derived CDR1 and CDR2 are SGHRS and YFSETQ. Unmatched junction bases numbered 9, after V lost 3 bases and J lost 2 bases. The CDR3 consists of 17 residues. CDR3 residues: CASSWILGTRNTGELFF. CDR3 coding DNA: TGCGCCAGCAGCTGGATATTGGGGACTAGAAACACCGGGGAGCTGTTTTTT.

This rearrangement joins TRBV18 to TRBJ1-2; D perhaps matches TRBD1 (5 bases). The CDR3 totals 13 residues. CDR1 is KGHSH, CDR2 LQKENI, per germline. V was pared by 3 bases and J by 7 bases, with 12 bases between. The chain's CDR3 is CASSPQDMVGYTF. For the CDR3, the DNA is TGTGCCAGCTCACCCCAGGACATGGTTGGCTACACCTTC. The full variable domain, completed using reference TRBV18 and TRBJ1-2, is NAGVMQNPRHLVRRRGQEARLRCSPMKGHSHVYWYRQLPEEGLKFMVYLQKENIIDESGMPKERFSAEFPKEGPSILRIQQVVRGDSAAYFCASSPQDMVGYTFGSGTRLTVV.

V and J are TRBV5-5 and TRBJ2-5; D may be TRBD2 (5 bases). With 4 bases removed from V and 7 bases from J, the gap between germline ends came to 11 bases. This CDR3 comprises 12 residues. In germline, CDR1 is SGHKS, CDR2 YYEKEE (reference sequence). As DNA, the CDR3 is TGTGCCAGCAGCGACCGGGAAGGGACCCAGTACTTC. Its translation is CASSDREGTQYF.

The chain joins TRBV7-8 to TRBJ2-1; 10 nucleotides line up with TRBD2. CDR1 SGHVS and CDR2 FQNEAQ come from the germline V gene. The V and J ends lost 4 bases and 4 bases, in that order; junction bases with no gene match: 4. The CDR3 sequence is 15 residues long. For the CDR3, the DNA is TGTGCCAGCAGCTCGGGACTAGCGTCTTACAATGAGCAGTTCTTC. Its protein product is CASSSGLASYNEQFF.

This chain connects TRBV27 to TRBJ2-7, with 8 nucleotides matching TRBD1. After removal of 7 bases from V and 3 bases from J, the junction contained 14 bases not matched to a gene. The length of the CDR3 is 16 residues. Looked up from germline, CDR1 is MNHEY and CDR2 is SMNVEV (reference sequence). CDR3 coding DNA: TGTGCCAGCAAACTCGACCCCGGGACAGGTGTCTACGAGCAGTACTTC. This gives the protein CASKLDPGTGVYEQYF.

V and J are TRBV30 and TRBJ2-5; maybe TRBD2 (5 bases). CDR1 and CDR2 from the germline V gene are GTSNPN and SVGIG (reference sequence). V dropped 4 bases and J dropped 3 bases, with 15 bases sitting between them. The CDR3 spans 14 residues. The CDR3 nucleotides read TGTGCCTGGAATCCGGGAATGGCGGAAGAGACCCAGTACTTC. The encoded protein is CAWNPGMAEETQYF.

The chain links TRBV5-1 to TRBJ2-1; D remains ambiguous. In germline, CDR1 is SGHRS, CDR2 YFSETQ. The CDR3 is 13 amino acids. Trimming stripped 1 base from V and 5 bases from J, with 7 bases between. The CDR3 sequence is CASSLSTDNEQFF. The CDR3 DNA reads as TGCGCCAGCAGCTTGTCAACTGACAATGAGCAGTTCTTC.